One and the same sample provided the 30 T cell receptor beta chains below, sequenced in a study of T cell responses to AZD1222 COVID-19 vaccine. Data came from immunoSEQ multiplex PCR; TCRdb stores just in-frame clones and leaves some out. The sample records tens of thousands of clones, approximately 90% being singletons. The source material was peripheral blood, sampled on day 0 of MenACWY control vaccination. Receptors were obtained from an adult in good health.

The gene calls are TRBV28 and TRBJ1-2; the match to TRBD1 covers 8 bases. J lost 7 bases, V lost 6 bases, and 7 bases had no gene match. The CDR3 has 13 residues. Germline V gene data show CDR1 as MDHEN and CDR2 as SYDVKM. CDR3 sequence reads: CASSWQGARGYTF. The CDR3 coding sequence is TGTGCCAGCAGCTGGCAGGGGGCGCGTGGCTACACCTTC.

This chain links TRBV7-2 with TRBJ1-1; tentatively, D is TRBD1 (6 bases). The CDR3 is made up of 15 amino acids. Trimming stripped 2 bases from V and 4 bases from J, with 14 bases between. Germline V gives CDR1 SGHTA, CDR2 FQGNSA. In DNA, the CDR3 is TGTGCCAGCAGCTTATCAGGGGATAAGGGCACTGAAGCTTTCTTT. Its translation is CASSLSGDKGTEAFF.

This clone appeared once. Other nucleotide sequences in the sample specify the same CDR3. This chain uses TRBV19 with TRBJ1-5, with D possibly matching TRBD1 (5 bases). The V end was cut by 4 bases, the J end by 4 bases, with 8 bases between. The CDR3 has 13 residues. The germline gives CDR1 LNHDA, CDR2 SQIVND (reference sequence). For the CDR3, the DNA is TGTGCCAGTAGTAATCGGGGGAATCAGCCCCAGCATTTT. This translates into CASSNRGNQPQHF. Supplemented by reference TRBV19 and TRBJ1-5, the full variable domain reads DGGITQSPKYLFRKEGQNVTLSCEQNLNHDAMYWYRQDPGQGLRLIYYSQIVNDFQKGDIAEGYSVSREKKESFPLTVTSAQKNPTAFYLCASSNRGNQPQHFGDGTRLSIL.

The V call is TRBV19, the J call TRBJ2-1; tentatively, D is TRBD1 (5 bases). V was clipped by 0 bases and J by 8 bases, with 17 bases between them. From germline, CDR1 is LNHDA and CDR2 SQIVND (reference sequence). The CDR3 consists of 16 residues. The CDR3 DNA reads TGTGCCAGTAGTATAGACGTCGGAGTCAAAGGGGATGAGCAGTTCTTC. Translating it yields CASSIDVGVKGDEQFF.

The chain combines TRBV6-2 or TRBV6-3 with TRBJ2-6; unclear D gene. V lost 0 bases, J lost 4 bases, and 4 bases lay in between. This CDR3 region has 14 residues. Germline values: CDR1 MNHEY, CDR2 SVGEGT. CDR3 DNA: TGTGCCAGCAGTTACTCGACGGGGGCCAACGTCCTGACTTTC. Translated, it gives CASSYSTGANVLTF.

The chain carries TRBV4-2 and TRBJ1-2, with D perhaps matching TRBD1 (6 bases). CDR3 length: 15 residues. V was trimmed by 4 bases and J by 6 bases, leaving 18 bases between them. The V gene's germline CDR1 is LGHNA and CDR2 YNFKEQ. The CDR3 sequence is CASSPDWAGENGYTF. CDR3 nucleotides: TGTGCCAGCAGCCCTGATTGGGCAGGGGAGAATGGCTACACCTTC.

The V call is TRBV29-1, the J call TRBJ2-1; TRBD2 matches 8 bases. Germline V gene data show CDR1 as SQVTM and CDR2 as ANQGSEA. The CDR3 consists of 13 residues. With 7 bases clipped from V and 5 bases from J, the junction kept 7 bases outside the gene matches. Here the CDR3 reads CSAPGLVNNEQFF. The CDR3, as DNA: TGCAGCGCCCCGGGACTAGTTAACAATGAGCAGTTCTTC.

The chain carries TRBV9 and TRBJ2-3, with 9 bases identical to TRBD2. The CDR3 contains 15 residues. CDR1 and CDR2 from the germline V gene are SGDLS and YYNGEE. Unmatched junction bases numbered 5, after V lost 0 bases and J lost 6 bases. CDR3 nucleotide sequence: TGTGCCAGCAGCGTAGCTCTAGCGGGATATGATACGCAGTATTTT. It encodes CASSVALAGYDTQYF.

V is TRBV28 and J is TRBJ2-7; D unclear. Germline V gene lookup returns CDR1 MDHEN and CDR2 SYDVKM. V was clipped by 10 bases and J by 4 bases, with 11 bases between them. The CDR3 is 11 residues long. As DNA, the CDR3 is TGTGCCACCCTCCTTAGTTACGAGCAGTACTTC. Translation gives CATLLSYEQYF. The full variable domain, in which reference TRBV28 and TRBJ2-7 provide the parts outside the CDR3, is DVKVTQSSRYLVKRTGEKVFLECVQDMDHENMFWYRQDPGLGLRLIYFSYDVKMKEKGDIPEGYSVSREKKERFSLILESASTNQTSMYLCATLLSYEQYFGPGTRLTVT.

This clone was counted only a few times. The chain carries TRBV7-9 and TRBJ2-7; 9 bases align to TRBD2. CDR1 and CDR2 from the germline V gene are SEHNR and FQNEAQ (reference sequence). The CDR3 contains 15 residues. The V and J ends lost 5 bases and 5 bases, in that order; junction bases with no gene match: 10. In DNA form, the CDR3 reads TGTGCCAGCAGCCCCCGGACTAGCGCCGGCGACGAGCAGTACTTC. Translated: CASSPRTSAGDEQYF.

The chain has TRBV5-4 and TRBJ2-1; TRBD2 matches at 10 bases. Looked up from germline, CDR1 is SGHNT and CDR2 is YYREEE (reference sequence). This CDR3 contains 15 residues. The V gene end was trimmed by 6 bases and the J gene end by 7 bases; junction bases not matched to a gene: 10. The CDR3 loop reads CASTALAGVENEQFF. As DNA, the CDR3 is TGTGCCAGCACTGCGCTAGCGGGAGTTGAGAATGAGCAGTTCTTC.

The CDR3 DNA reads as TGCGCCAGCAGCCAAGACCAGTGGGGGGAAACCACAGATACGCAGTATTTT. This encodes CASSQDQWGETTDTQYF. This rearrangement joins TRBV4-1 to TRBJ2-3, with TRBD2 as a possible D gene (6 bases). V lost 0 bases to trimming and J lost 2 bases, with 15 bases between them. Germline V gene sequence: CDR1 MGHRA, CDR2 YSYEKL. This CDR3 comprises 17 residues.

The J gene is TRBJ2-1, the V gene TRBV5-1, with 8 bases aligning to TRBD2. Looked up from germline, CDR1 is SGHRS and CDR2 is YFSETQ. Unmatched junction bases numbered 14, after V lost 3 bases and J lost 6 bases. CDR3 size: 17 residues. As DNA, the CDR3 is TGCGCCAGCAGCTCGAATACCGGGACTAGGAGACCCAATGAGCAGTTCTTC. It translates to CASSSNTGTRRPNEQFF.

This chain joins TRBV6-5 and TRBJ1-3; D ambiguous. CDR3 length equals 14 residues. Per the germline V gene, CDR1 is MNHEY and CDR2 is SVGAGI. V was clipped by 6 bases and J by 8 bases, with 17 bases between them. Written as DNA, the CDR3 is TGTGCCAGCAGCACAGTGGGGAGAGCGGACACCATATATTTT. Translating gives CASSTVGRADTIYF.

The table lists this clone with a count of one. The rearrangement links TRBV7-2 to TRBJ2-3; weak D call: TRBD1 (5 bases). CDR1 is SGHTA and CDR2 is FQGNSA in the germline V gene. Trimming removed 4 bases at V and 4 bases at J, with 12 bases between. CDR3 size: 14 residues. The CDR3 spells CASSSRVEADTQYF. CDR3 in DNA: TGTGCCAGCAGCTCCAGGGTCGAGGCAGATACGCAGTATTTT.

The chain links TRBV11-2 to TRBJ2-7, with TRBD1 matching 9 bases. Germline lookup yields CDR1 SGHAT and CDR2 FQNNGV. Trimming took 5 bases from V and 0 from J; bases not matched to a gene: 8. The CDR3 has 16 amino acids. CDR3 nucleotide sequence: TGTGCCAGCAGCAACCCCGGGACAGGGAGCTCCTACGAGCAGTACTTC. Translated, it gives CASSNPGTGSSYEQYF.

This rearrangement joins TRBV4-1 to TRBJ2-4, with TRBD2 matching 8 bases. CDR1 and CDR2 from the germline V gene are MGHRA and YSYEKL. This CDR3 is built from 17 residues. After removal of 2 bases from V and 3 bases from J, the junction contained 9 bases not matched to a gene. DNA of the CDR3: TGCGCCAGCAGCCAACAATTAGCGGGGCTGGGCAAAAACATTCAGTACTTC. Translation: CASSQQLAGLGKNIQYF.

The chain uses TRBV5-1 and TRBJ2-1; a weak D match, TRBD2 (6 bases). Trimming removed 1 base from V and 10 bases from J, with 18 bases in between. CDR1 is SGHRS, CDR2 YFSETQ, per germline. CDR3 length: 15 amino acids. CDR3 sequence reads: CASSLPPGVNAEQFF. CDR3 nucleotide sequence: TGCGCCAGCAGCTTGCCCCCGGGGGTGAATGCGGAGCAGTTCTTC.

This clone was seen a handful of times. The J gene is TRBJ1-2, the V gene TRBV6-1; weak D call: TRBD1 (5 bases). This CDR3 region has 12 residues. Germline V lookup: CDR1 MNHNS, CDR2 SASEGT. With 1 base removed from V and 8 bases from J, the gap between germline ends came to 8 bases. The CDR3 here is CASSEGRVGYTF. DNA for the CDR3: TGTGCCAGCAGTGAAGGCAGGGTGGGCTACACCTTC.

The rearrangement links TRBV9 to TRBJ2-2, with 11 bases identical to TRBD2. V trimming: 4 bases; J trimming: 6 bases; junction bases outside the gene matches: 11. CDR1 and CDR2 (germline): SGDLS, YYNGEE. The CDR3 has 17 amino acids. CDR3 nucleotides: TGTGCCAGCAGCCCGCGACTAGCGGGACCCCGATCCGGGGAGCTGTTTTTT. This gives the protein CASSPRLAGPRSGELFF.

The rearrangement uses TRBV7-9 and TRBJ2-3, with TRBD2 matching over 7 bases. V was clipped by 5 bases and J by 0 bases; unmatched bases: 5. CDR1 is SEHNR, CDR2 FQNEAQ, per germline (reference sequence). The CDR3 length is 15 residues. For the CDR3, the DNA is TGTGCCAGCAGCCGAGCGGGGACTAGCACAGATACGCAGTATTTT. It codes for CASSRAGTSTDTQYF.

The chain carries TRBV7-9 and TRBJ1-5, with D uncertain. V was shortened by 2 bases and J by 5 bases, with 7 bases between the two germline ends. CDR1 and CDR2 from the germline V gene are SEHNR and FQNEAQ (reference sequence). This CDR3 has 13 amino acids. CDR3 protein: CASSLYADQPQHF. The CDR3 DNA sequence: TGTGCCAGCAGCTTATACGCAGATCAGCCCCAGCATTTT.

V is TRBV6-5 and J is TRBJ1-1, with D maybe TRBD1 (6 bases). Germline lookup yields CDR1 MNHEY and CDR2 SVGAGI. The CDR3 has 14 amino acids. Trimming stripped 5 bases from V and 2 bases from J, with 12 bases between. As DNA, the CDR3 is TGTGCCAGCAGTACCCAGGGGTCCAACACTGAAGCTTTCTTT. Amino acid sequence: CASSTQGSNTEAFF.

The V call is TRBV19, the J call TRBJ1-1; no reliable D call. V was shortened by 2 bases and J by 7 bases, with 11 bases between the two germline ends. The length of the CDR3 is 13 residues. CDR1 LNHDA and CDR2 SQIVND come from the germline V gene (reference sequence). The CDR3 DNA is TGTGCCAGTAGTATATTTTTTGGGAGTGAAGCTTTCTTT. Its translation: CASSIFFGSEAFF.

The rearrangement joins TRBV25-1 to TRBJ2-3; a weak D match, TRBD2 (5 bases). The CDR3 runs to 13 residues. The V end was cut by 6 bases, the J end by 2 bases, with 9 bases between. From germline, CDR1 is MGHDK and CDR2 SYGVNS. The CDR3 loop reads CASRDSYTDTQYF. The CDR3 region has the DNA TGTGCCAGCAGGGACTCCTACACAGATACGCAGTATTTT. The variable domain in full, with the rest retrieved from reference TRBV25-1 and TRBJ2-3, is EADIYQTPRYLVIGTGKKITLECSQTMGHDKMYWYQQDPGMELHLIHYSYGVNSTEKGDLSSESTVSRIRTEHFPLTLESARPSHTSQYLCASRDSYTDTQYFGPGTRLTVL.

This rearrangement joins TRBV7-9 to TRBJ1-4; possible D gene TRBD1, 5 bases. The CDR3 is made up of 15 amino acids. V gave up 5 bases and J gave up 7 bases, with 17 bases separating them. Germline V CDR1 and CDR2: SEHNR, FQNEAQ (reference sequence). In nucleotides, the CDR3 is TGTGCCAGCAGCCAGGATGCGGGGGTTGGTGAAAAACTGTTTTTT. Protein sequence: CASSQDAGVGEKLFF. The complete variable domain, with remaining parts taken from reference TRBV7-9 and TRBJ1-4, reads DTGVSQNPRHKITKRGQNVTFRCDPISEHNRLYWYRQTLGQGPEFLTYFQNEAQLEKSRLLSDRFSAERPKGSFSTLEIQRTEQGDSAMYLCASSQDAGVGEKLFFGSGTQLSVL.

The chain joins TRBV3-1 (or the pseudogene TRBV3-2) to TRBJ1-5; 10 nucleotides line up with TRBD1. Germline V CDR1 and CDR2: LGHDT, YNNKEL (reference sequence). The CDR3 contains 16 residues. V lost 3 bases, J lost 3 bases, and 5 bases stayed unmatched. In DNA form, the CDR3 reads TGTGCCAGCAGCCAGGGGACAGGGGTTAACAATCAGCCCCAGCATTTT. As protein: CASSQGTGVNNQPQHF.

The chain couples TRBV5-1 to TRBJ2-1; D not certain. The ends were cut back, 5 bases at V and 8 bases at J, with 8 bases in the middle. Germline V gene data show CDR1 as SGHRS and CDR2 as YFSETQ. This CDR3 spans 11 amino acids. The CDR3 reads CASRDGYEQFF. Written as DNA, the CDR3 is TGCGCCAGCAGGGATGGCTATGAGCAGTTCTTC.

The chain joins TRBV21-1 to TRBJ2-1; the tabulated D call, TRBD2, remains unverified against the DNA. TRBV21-1 is tagged as a pseudogene. The CDR3 extends over 19 amino acids. CDR3 loop: CASSLKTSGRSLSYNEQFF. DNA of the CDR3: TGTGCCAGCAGCCTGAAGACTAGCGGGAGGTCTCTTTCCTACAATGAGCAGTTCTTC.

The V and J genes are TRBV5-1 and TRBJ1-1; D is unclear. The V gene lost 0 bases and the J gene lost 5 bases, with 14 bases spanning the gap. This CDR3 spans 15 amino acids. Germline V gene sequence: CDR1 SGHRS, CDR2 YFSETQ. CDR3 sequence (DNA): TGCGCCAGCAGCTTGGCCGGGAGAGGCGGGACTGAAGCTTTCTTT. Translation: CASSLAGRGGTEAFF.